The next 9 T cell receptor beta chains were all read from a single sample in a study of immune cell composition in non-small cell lung cancer. Profiled with immunoSEQ multiplex PCR; TCRdb holds only in-frame clones, not every one. The data show 4,000 to 5,000 clones, with over 75% seen just once and 9.9% held by the top ten. The specimen sequenced was lung tumor tissue. The receptor source for this set is a human donor with non-small cell lung cancer.

The chain is built from TRBV29-1 and TRBJ1-4; weak D call: TRBD1 (6 bases). Germline CDR1 is SQVTM and CDR2 is ANQGSEA. Trimming stripped 5 bases from V and 3 bases from J, with 10 bases between. The CDR3 extends over 13 amino acids. The CDR3 sequence: CSVTGSANEKLFF. The CDR3 DNA is TGCAGCGTTACAGGGTCTGCTAATGAAAAACTGTTTTTT.

The chain combines TRBV6-5 with TRBJ1-6, with D possibly matching TRBD1 (5 bases). CDR1 and CDR2 (germline): MNHEY, SVGAGI. Trimming removed 8 bases from V and 9 bases from J, with 17 bases in between. CDR3 length: 14 residues. The CDR3: CASSFKGQGSPLHF. As DNA, the CDR3 is TGTGCCAGCTCTTTTAAGGGGCAGGGTTCACCCCTCCACTTT.

The rearrangement joins TRBV5-1 to TRBJ2-6; D is undetermined. Germline CDR1 and CDR2: SGHRS and YFSETQ. With 0 bases removed from V and 4 bases from J, the gap between germline ends came to 11 bases. This CDR3 is built from 16 residues. DNA of the CDR3: TGCGCCAGCAGCTTGGCGGTAGTTTCCGGGGCCAACGTCCTGACTTTC. Amino acids: CASSLAVVSGANVLTF. The full variable domain, with the rest looked up from reference TRBV5-1 and TRBJ2-6, is KAGVTQTPRYLIKTRGQQVTLSCSPISGHRSVSWYQQTPGQGLQFLFEYFSETQRNKGNFPGRFSGRQFSNSRSEMNVSTLELGDSALYLCASSLAVVSGANVLTFGAGSRLTVL.

V is TRBV19 and J is TRBJ1-5, with D possibly TRBD1 on 6 matching bases. Germline V gene sequence: CDR1 LNHDA, CDR2 SQIVND (reference sequence). Trimming shortened V by 3 bases and J by 4 bases, and 7 bases separated the two germline ends. This CDR3 spans 13 amino acids. CDR3 bases: TGTGCCAGTAGTATGCAGGGGAATCAGCCCCAGCATTTT. Translating it yields CASSMQGNQPQHF. The full variable domain, its missing parts supplied by reference TRBV19 and TRBJ1-5, is DGGITQSPKYLFRKEGQNVTLSCEQNLNHDAMYWYRQDPGQGLRLIYYSQIVNDFQKGDIAEGYSVSREKKESFPLTVTSAQKNPTAFYLCASSMQGNQPQHFGDGTRLSIL.

Only a few counts were recorded for this clone. CDR3 sequence (DNA): TGTGCCAGCAGTGAAAAAACGGACACCGGGGAGCTGTTTTTT. Translated: CASSEKTDTGELFF. The rearrangement joins TRBV6-1 to TRBJ2-2; no firm D call. CDR1 MNHNS and CDR2 SASEGT come from the germline V gene. This CDR3 region has 14 residues. Trimming removed 2 bases at V and 3 bases at J, with 7 bases between.

The chain has TRBV6-5 and TRBJ1-2, with D possibly being TRBD1 (5 bases). CDR1 is MNHEY, CDR2 SVGAGI, per germline. Trimming cost V 0 bases and J 7 bases, with 15 bases left between them. The CDR3 consists of 15 residues. The CDR3 reads CASSYSIGGLGGYTF. In DNA, the CDR3 is TGTGCCAGCAGTTACTCGATTGGGGGGTTGGGTGGCTACACCTTC.

This chain joins TRBV6-1 and TRBJ2-3; no firm D call. The CDR3 contains 13 residues. In germline, CDR1 is MNHNS, CDR2 SASEGT. V was clipped by 3 bases and J by 6 bases, with 10 bases between them. The CDR3 DNA is TGTGCCAGCAGTGAGCGGAGTTGGGATACGCAGTATTTT. It is translated as CASSERSWDTQYF.

The genes are TRBV11-2 and TRBJ2-7; D unresolved. Germline loops: CDR1 SGHAT, CDR2 FQNNGV. Trimming pared 1 base from V and 6 bases from J, leaving 7 bases between. The CDR3 is 12 amino acids. As DNA, the CDR3 is TGTGCCAGCAGCTTAGCTATGAGCGAGCAGTACTTC. Translated, it gives CASSLAMSEQYF.

The V call is TRBV18, the J call TRBJ2-6; the D gene is possibly TRBD1 (6 bases). The V end lost 3 bases, the J end lost 1 base, and 10 bases lay between the germline ends. The V gene's germline CDR1 is KGHSH and CDR2 LQKENI. There are 16 residues in the CDR3. The chain's CDR3 is CASSPPRGSGANVLTF. In DNA, the CDR3 is TGTGCCAGCTCACCTCCCAGGGGATCTGGGGCCAACGTCCTGACTTTC.